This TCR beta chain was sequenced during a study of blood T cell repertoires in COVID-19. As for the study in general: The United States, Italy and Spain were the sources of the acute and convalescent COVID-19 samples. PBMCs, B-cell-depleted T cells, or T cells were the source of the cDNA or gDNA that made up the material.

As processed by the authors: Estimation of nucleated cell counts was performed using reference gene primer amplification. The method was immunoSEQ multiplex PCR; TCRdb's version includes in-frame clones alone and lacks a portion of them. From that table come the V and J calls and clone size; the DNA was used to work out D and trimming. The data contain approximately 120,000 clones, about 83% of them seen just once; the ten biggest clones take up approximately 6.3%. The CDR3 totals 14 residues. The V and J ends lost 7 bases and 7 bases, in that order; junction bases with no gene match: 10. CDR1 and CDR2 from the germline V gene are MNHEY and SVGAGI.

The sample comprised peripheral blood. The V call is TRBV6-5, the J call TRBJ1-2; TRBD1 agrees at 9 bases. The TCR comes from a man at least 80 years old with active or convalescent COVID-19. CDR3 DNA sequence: TGTGCCAGCATTTCCCCGGGACAGGGTCGTGGCTACACCTTC. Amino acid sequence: CASISPGQGRGYTF.